This T cell receptor (beta chain) came from a study of shared clonotypes between healthy human individuals. Study in general: Aged between 18 and 49, the donors were a couple of women and three men.

Study-level findings and limits: Having only a few donors restricted how much genetic and exposure-history diversity was captured.

With respect to this clone: Its antigen is not known.

DNA from unsorted PBMC was sequenced on ten immunoSEQ deep assay plates. Sequencing was performed with immunoSEQ multiplex PCR; in TCRdb, only in-frame clones are kept and a portion is missing. The data contain about 470,000 clones, 79% of them singletons. Germline V gives CDR1 SGHRS, CDR2 YFSETQ. The CDR3 runs 14 residues. This chain links TRBV5-1 with TRBJ2-5; D uncertain. The J call may be wrong; the DNA end is better matched by TRBJ2-7. Sequencing was carried out using PBMCs. The TCR originated in a middle-aged woman in good health. Some clones in this sample may be carry-over from other donors' samples. The CDR3 region is CASSVTQSTYEQYF. In nucleotides, the CDR3 is TGCGCCAGCAGCGTCACACAGTCGACCTACGAGCAGTACTTC.